Each of the 20 T cell receptor beta chains below was sequenced from the same sample in a study of tumor-infiltrating lymphocytes in primary liver carcinoma. Unsorted bulk tissue, about 19-32 mg of it, served as the source for co-extraction of RNA and DNA. TCR beta cDNA was reverse-transcribed from around 0.55 ug of total RNA. The reaction used a constant-region primer and ProtoScript II reverse transcriptase. Slightly modified ARM-PCR served as the procedure for the TCR beta libraries. These libraries came from three rounds of nested multiplex PCR. Two initial PCR rounds of about 11 cycles each paired TRBV1-TRBV30 forward primers with a C-beta reverse primer. A single record per CDR3 protein comes from TCRdb applying MiXCR to the multiplex PCR reads. The repertoire includes 100,000 or so distinct CDR3 sequences, around 63% of them detected once, and about 9.2% sits in the top ten. The sample taken for sequencing was liver tumor tissue from sampling region 5. As to subset: tumor region T5, tumor centre. The source is a woman aged 60-70 years with primary liver carcinoma and hepatitis B virus infection.

This clonotype was picked up many times. CDR3 DNA sequence: TGCAGTGCTAGAAGGGCCGACGGATCCGTAGATACGCAGTATTTT. Translating it yields CSARRADGSVDTQYF. The genes are TRBV20-1 and TRBJ2-3, with D unresolved. Germline V gene data show CDR1 as DFQATT and CDR2 as SNEGSKA (reference sequence). This CDR3 has 15 residues. Trimming removed 2 bases from V and 5 bases from J, with 17 bases in between.

The rearrangement joins TRBV7-9 to TRBJ2-2, with D possibly TRBD2 on 6 matching bases. CDR3 size: 15 residues. The V end lost 2 bases, the J end lost 6 bases, and 13 bases lay between the germline ends. The germline CDR1 and CDR2 sequences are SEHNR and FQNEAQ (reference sequence). CDR3 bases: TGTGCCAGCAGCTTATGCGCGGGAAGTGCCGGGGAGCTGTTTTTT. This sequence encodes CASSLCAGSAGELFF.

Points on this clonotype: Just one base apart from a much larger clone, this may be a read error. V is TRBV7-8 and J is TRBJ1-5; D is uncertain. CDR1 is SGHVS and CDR2 is FQNEAQ in the germline V gene. V was shortened by 5 bases and J by 2 bases, with 22 bases between the two germline ends. The CDR3 runs 18 residues. The CDR3 coding sequence is TGTGCCAGCAGCCCTTCCCGCCCAAGACGGGCGCGCAATCAGCCCCAGCATTTT. It yields the protein CASSPSRPRRARNQPQHF.

This clonotype has just a few counts. A much larger clone lies a single base off, so this may be a read error. The genes are TRBV11-2 and TRBJ2-1; no clear D. This CDR3 has 14 residues. From germline, CDR1 is SGHAT and CDR2 FQNNGV. The CDR3: CASSLDLVTNEQSF. CDR3 DNA sequence: TGTGCCAGCAGCTTAGATCTAGTGACCAATGAGCAGTCCTTC.

At least ten counts were recorded for this clonotype. The rearrangement uses TRBV5-1 and TRBJ1-1; 8 bases map to TRBD1. J was trimmed by 5 bases and V by 3 bases; bases with no gene match: 9. The CDR3 consists of 15 residues. Germline V gene sequence: CDR1 SGHRS, CDR2 YFSETQ. The DNA for the CDR3 is TGCGCCAGCAGCTCTGACAGGGGAGTGGGGACTGAAGCTTTCTTT. This translates into CASSSDRGVGTEAFF.

Note on this clonotype: A much larger clonotype is one base distant, so this may be a read error. The chain recombines TRBV14 with TRBJ2-3, with D possibly being TRBD1 or TRBD2 (5 bases each). The CDR3 totals 16 residues. In germline, CDR1 is SGHDN, CDR2 FVKESK. CDR3 amino acids: CTSSQETGAPTDTQYF. The DNA of the CDR3 is TGTACCAGCAGCCAAGAGACCGGGGCACCCACAGATACGCAGTATTTT.

About this clonotype itself: The final CDR3 position lacks the conserved phenylalanine or tryptophan, pointing to a likely read error. This sequence joins TRBV12-3 or TRBV12-4 and TRBJ2-1; D is uncertain. This CDR3 has 16 residues. Between the trimmed V and J ends, which lost 1 base and 8 bases, there was a span of 18 bases. The CDR3 DNA reads TGTGCCAGCAGTTTAGATAGCCTAACCGTAGCCCATGAGCAGTTCCTC. Protein sequence: CASSLDSLTVAHEQFL.

Points on this clonotype: It may be a read error: a sequence one base away is much more abundant. The rearrangement links TRBV6-5 to TRBJ2-1, with 9 bases matching TRBD2. The CDR3 is 17 residues long. In germline, CDR1 is MNHEY, CDR2 SVGAGI. Here the CDR3 DNA reads TGTACTAGCGGGCCCCGGGTTCGAGCGGGTCGCTACAATGGGCAGTTCTTC. Its protein product is CTSGPRVRAGRYNGQFF.

At least ten counts were recorded for this clonotype. The chain carries TRBV5-1 and TRBJ2-7; 7 bases line up with TRBD1. This CDR3 comprises 15 residues. The V gene's germline CDR1 is SGHRS and CDR2 YFSETQ. Unmatched junction bases numbered 7, after V lost 3 bases and J lost 1 base. The CDR3 spells CASSSKTGVSYEQYF. DNA for the CDR3: TGCGCCAGCAGCTCAAAAACAGGGGTTTCCTACGAGCAGTACTTC.

At least ten counts were recorded for this clonotype. The chain joins TRBV6-5 to TRBJ2-1, with 7 bases fitting TRBD2. The V and J ends lost 7 bases and 0 bases, in that order; junction bases with no gene match: 6. CDR3 length: 15 amino acids. CDR1 and CDR2 from the germline V gene are MNHEY and SVGAGI. The DNA of the CDR3 is TGTGCCAGCACTTTTCGCGGGAGCTCCTACAATGAGCAGTTCTTC. Protein sequence: CASTFRGSSYNEQFF.

This clonotype was found many times. The V call is TRBV28, the J call TRBJ2-7; D is uncertain. The V gene's germline CDR1 is MDHEN and CDR2 SYDVKM. V was shortened by 8 bases and J by 2 bases, with 7 bases between the two germline ends. This CDR3 is built from 11 residues. CDR3 loop: CASQNTYEQYF. Here the CDR3 DNA reads TGTGCCAGCCAGAATACCTACGAGCAGTACTTC.

As regards this clonotype: Being one base from a much bigger clone, this may be a read error. The chain links TRBV12-5 to TRBJ2-1; TRBD2 aligns across 7 bases. This CDR3 spans 15 amino acids. Germline V gene lookup returns CDR1 LGHNT and CDR2 FRNRAP. The CDR3 region has the DNA TGTACTAGTGGTTTGGTCGGGGGGAGGATCGATGAGCAGTTCTTC. Its protein product is CTSGLVGGRIDEQFF.

With regard to this clonotype: The junction departs from germline at one end; a sequencing error may be responsible. J is TRBJ2-1 and V is TRBV6-5, with a weak D call TRBD2 (6 bases). The CDR3 contains 13 residues. Looked up from germline, CDR1 is MNHEY and CDR2 is SVGAGI. The CDR3 DNA reads TGTGCCATCAGTGGATCCGGGAGTCATGAGCAGTTCTTT. Residues: CAISGSGSHEQFF.

Note on this clonotype: A read error may produce the germline difference seen at one junction end. The rearrangement links TRBV5-8 to TRBJ2-2, with D maybe TRBD1 (6 bases). From germline, CDR1 is SGHTS and CDR2 YDEGEE. This CDR3 region has 15 residues. For the CDR3, the DNA is TGTGCCAACAGCTTGAGGGGACACAACACCGGGGAGTTGTTTTTT. Amino acids: CANSLRGHNTGELFF.

This chain uses TRBV11-1 with TRBJ2-1, with D possibly matching TRBD2 (5 bases). Trimming pared 1 base from V and 8 bases from J, leaving 15 bases between. In germline, CDR1 is SGHAT, CDR2 FQDESV (reference sequence). CDR3 length: 15 amino acids. The CDR3 DNA reads as TGTGCCAGCAGCTTAGGGAGGACGACCTGCGATGAGCAGTTCTTC. The encoded protein is CASSLGRTTCDEQFF.

The chain carries TRBV12-3 or TRBV12-4 and TRBJ2-5; D possibly matches TRBD1 or TRBD2 (5 bases each). CDR3 length: 13 residues. With 10 bases removed from V and 1 base from J, the gap between germline ends came to 13 bases. CDR3 protein: CANNSGAQETQYF. CDR3 sequence (DNA): TGTGCCAACAACTCCGGGGCCCAAGAGACCCAGTACTTC.

V is TRBV11-2 and J is TRBJ2-2, with D perhaps matching TRBD1 or TRBD2 (7 bases each). V was pared by 6 bases and J by 8 bases, with 19 bases between. This CDR3 has 15 residues. From germline, CDR1 is SGHAT and CDR2 FQNNGV. CDR3 protein: CASRARQGGTGELFF. The CDR3 bases are TGTGCCAGCAGGGCCCGACAGGGAGGGACTGGGGAGCTGTTTTTT. Full variable domain (remainder filled in from reference TRBV11-2 and TRBJ2-2): EAGVAQSPRYKIIEKRQSVAFWCNPISGHATLYWYQQILGQGPKLLIQFQNNGVVDDSQLPKDRFSAERLKGVDSTLKIQPAKLEDSAVYLCASRARQGGTGELFFGEGSRLTVL.

This chain joins TRBV7-3 and TRBJ2-1; 10 nucleotides align to TRBD2. The CDR3 sequence is 16 residues long. The J segment lost 2 bases and the V segment lost 2 bases, leaving 3 bases of the junction unmatched. The germline gives CDR1 SGHTA, CDR2 FQGTGA. The CDR3 sequence is CASSLAAGGAYNEQFF. The CDR3 DNA follows: TGTGCCAGCAGCTTAGCAGCGGGAGGGGCCTACAATGAGCAGTTCTTC.

In the case of this clonotype: An end of the junction does not agree with germline; a read error may underlie this. The rearrangement links TRBV20-1 to TRBJ2-1; 11 positions match TRBD1. The germline CDR1 and CDR2 sequences are DFQATT and SNEGSKA (reference sequence). This CDR3 spans 14 amino acids. The CDR3 DNA follows: TGCAGTACTAGGTCCGGGACAGGGGGCAATGAGCAGTTCTTC. Translated: CSTRSGTGGNEQFF.

Details on this clonotype: Germline and junction disagree at one end, which may indicate a read error. The chain has TRBV5-6 and TRBJ2-2; 10 nucleotides line up with TRBD2. Germline values: CDR1 SGHDT, CDR2 YYEEEE. This CDR3 contains 16 residues. CDR3 coding DNA: TGTGCCAGCAGCTTAGGACTAGCGGCGAACACCGGGGAGCCGTTTTTT. Translation: CASSLGLAANTGEPFF.